These 17 T cell receptor beta chains were sequenced from one sample in a study of blood T cell repertoires in COVID-19. The assay was immunoSEQ multiplex PCR, and TCRdb's table has in-frame clones only and misses some. The table records 130,000 or so clones, almost 80% of them present only once. The sequenced sample consisted of peripheral blood. The origin of the receptors is a human donor in a cohort sampled during active COVID-19.

The chain links TRBV7-3 to TRBJ1-2, with 8 bases that match TRBD1. Germline V gives CDR1 SGHTA, CDR2 FQGTGA. The length of the CDR3 is 15 residues. Trimming took 4 bases from V and 8 from J; bases not matched to a gene: 12. The CDR3 nucleotides are TGTGCCAGCAGCTCCCCGGACAGGGTCAGACGGGGCTACACCTTC. This encodes CASSSPDRVRRGYTF.

The chain carries TRBV28 and TRBJ1-2; 10 bases align to TRBD1. The CDR3 runs 14 residues. Germline trimming cut 2 bases from V and 5 bases from J; bases unmatched to any gene: 2. From germline, CDR1 is MDHEN and CDR2 SYDVKM. The CDR3 nucleotides are TGTGCCAGCAGTTTAGGGGGACAGGGGTATGGCTACACCTTC. Translated: CASSLGGQGYGYTF.

The V gene is TRBV9, the J gene TRBJ2-1, with TRBD2 identical over 15 bases. CDR3 length equals 18 residues. Trimming took 0 bases from V and 12 from J; bases not matched to a gene: 13. Germline CDR1 SGDLS, CDR2 YYNGEE. As DNA, the CDR3 is TGTGCCAGCAGCGTAGCCCCCACCGGGACTAGCGGGAGGATGGGGCAGTTCTTC. It yields the protein CASSVAPTGTSGRMGQFF.

This clone showed up just a few times. V and J are TRBV5-1 and TRBJ2-2, with 7 bases fitting TRBD1. The CDR3 runs 14 residues. Germline V gene sequence: CDR1 SGHRS, CDR2 YFSETQ. V lost 4 bases and J lost 6; bases outside the gene matches: 6. CDR3 residues: CASSGIGGSGELFF. DNA for the CDR3: TGCGCCAGCAGCGGGATAGGGGGCTCCGGGGAGCTGTTTTTT.

V is TRBV19 and J is TRBJ1-5, with 9 bases identical to TRBD1. With 4 bases clipped from V and 7 bases from J, the junction kept 2 bases outside the gene matches. CDR1 and CDR2 from the germline V gene are LNHDA and SQIVND (reference sequence). CDR3 length: 13 amino acids. The CDR3 nucleotides read TGTGCCAGTAGTAGGGACAGGGACCAGCCCCAGCATTTT. It translates to CASSRDRDQPQHF.

The CDR3 DNA reads as TGTGCCAGCAGTCCCAGACAGAACACTGAAGCTTTCTTT. Translated, it gives CASSPRQNTEAFF. The chain joins TRBV28 to TRBJ1-1, with D unresolved. Germline CDR1 reads MDHEN; CDR2 reads SYDVKM. The V end was cut by 5 bases, the J end by 1 base, with 8 bases between. The CDR3 covers 13 residues.

This clone turned up a few times. This rearrangement joins TRBV6-6 to TRBJ1-3, with 8 bases aligning to TRBD1. CDR1 MNHNY and CDR2 SVGAGI come from the germline V gene (reference sequence). Germline trimming cut 6 bases from V and 4 bases from J; bases unmatched to any gene: 5. The CDR3 covers 14 residues. The CDR3 region has the DNA TGTGCCAGCAGACAGGACAGGGTCGGAAACACCATATATTTT. Translation gives CASRQDRVGNTIYF.

Only a few counts were recorded for this clone. An end of the junction differs from the germline gene, which may be a read error. The V gene is TRBV7-8, the J gene TRBJ2-1; 8 positions agree with TRBD2. This CDR3 comprises 16 residues. The V gene's germline CDR1 is SGHVS and CDR2 FQNEAQ. CDR3 loop: CASSHSGGGIYSEQFF. In DNA form, the CDR3 reads TGTGCCAGCAGCCATTCCGGCGGGGGGATCTACAGTGAGCAGTTCTTC.

The chain carries TRBV4-1 and TRBJ2-5, with 12 nucleotides matching TRBD2. Germline loops: CDR1 MGHRA, CDR2 YSYEKL. CDR3 size: 16 residues. V was clipped by 5 bases and J by 7 bases; unmatched bases: 11. CDR3 protein: CASSLTTSGGSGTQYF. Written as DNA, the CDR3 is TGCGCCAGCAGCTTAACGACTAGCGGGGGTTCAGGGACCCAGTACTTC.

V and J are TRBV2 and TRBJ1-3; D is ambiguous. CDR1 SNHLY and CDR2 FYNNEI come from the germline V gene. The CDR3 has 16 amino acids. Trimming pared 5 bases from V and 4 bases from J, leaving 18 bases between. CDR3 sequence: CASSREGFLGGNTIYF. The CDR3 DNA reads TGTGCCAGCAGTAGAGAGGGTTTCCTGGGAGGAAACACCATATATTTT.

The chain is built from TRBV2 and TRBJ2-5; D call uncertain. This CDR3 spans 12 amino acids. V lost 7 bases and J lost 4, with 10 bases in between. CDR1 is SNHLY and CDR2 is FYNNEI in the germline V gene. CDR3 protein: CASTGSRETQYF. In DNA form, the CDR3 reads TGTGCCAGCACCGGTAGCAGAGAGACCCAGTACTTC.

The gene calls are TRBV7-2 and TRBJ2-2; 7 nucleotides match TRBD2. This CDR3 is built from 14 residues. CDR1 is SGHTA, CDR2 FQGNSA, per germline. Trimming removed 8 bases from V and 6 bases from J; junction bases left unmatched: 9. The CDR3 here is CASYRGGSSGELFF. DNA of the CDR3: TGTGCCAGCTACCGGGGCGGGAGCTCCGGGGAGCTGTTTTTT.

The genes are TRBV7-3 and TRBJ1-1, with a tentative D call TRBD1 (5 bases). The CDR3 length is 13 residues. The germline gives CDR1 SGHTA, CDR2 FQGTGA. V lost 5 bases and J lost 8, with 15 bases in between. The CDR3: CASSRNSAGEAFF. The DNA of the CDR3 is TGTGCCAGCAGCCGGAACTCAGCAGGGGAAGCTTTCTTT.

This clone occurred once. The chain has TRBV3-1 (or the pseudogene TRBV3-2) and TRBJ2-7, with a weak D call TRBD2 (6 bases). CDR1 LGHDT and CDR2 YNNKEL come from the germline V gene (reference sequence). CDR3 length: 14 residues. V shed 3 bases and J shed 4 bases, with 13 bases lying between them. The CDR3 DNA sequence: TGTGCCAGCAGCCAGAGACTAGGGACTTACGAGCAGTACTTC. This gives the protein CASSQRLGTYEQYF.

The chain recombines TRBV5-1 with TRBJ1-1; tentatively, D is TRBD1 (6 bases). Trimming took 5 bases from V and 2 from J, leaving 13 bases between them. The CDR3 spans 14 residues. Germline V CDR1 and CDR2: SGHRS, YFSETQ. The CDR3 spells CASSYTGFNTEAFF. The CDR3 nucleotides are TGCGCCAGCAGTTATACAGGGTTTAACACTGAAGCTTTCTTT.

The V gene is TRBV24-1, the J gene TRBJ2-7; unclear D gene. Germline loops: CDR1 KGHDR, CDR2 SFDVKD. The CDR3 loop spans 12 amino acids. V shed 9 bases and J shed 6 bases, with 14 bases lying between them. The CDR3 DNA reads as TGTGCCACCCCGCCCGACACTCCCGAGCAGTACTTC. Translation gives CATPPDTPEQYF.

This clone was picked up a small number of times. The chain carries TRBV5-6 and TRBJ1-6, with TRBD1 identical over 7 bases. Looked up from germline, CDR1 is SGHDT and CDR2 is YYEEEE. This CDR3 has 14 amino acids. Trimming removed 4 bases from V and 7 bases from J; junction bases left unmatched: 5. The chain's CDR3 is CASSRDSGNSPLHF. Written as DNA, the CDR3 is TGTGCCAGCAGCAGGGACAGCGGCAATTCACCCCTCCACTTT. Full variable domain (missing parts from reference TRBV5-6 and TRBJ1-6): DAGVTQSPTHLIKTRGQQVTLRCSPKSGHDTVSWYQQALGQGPQFIFQYYEEEERQRGNFPDRFSGHQFPNYSSELNVNALLLGDSALYLCASSRDSGNSPLHFGNGTRLTVT.